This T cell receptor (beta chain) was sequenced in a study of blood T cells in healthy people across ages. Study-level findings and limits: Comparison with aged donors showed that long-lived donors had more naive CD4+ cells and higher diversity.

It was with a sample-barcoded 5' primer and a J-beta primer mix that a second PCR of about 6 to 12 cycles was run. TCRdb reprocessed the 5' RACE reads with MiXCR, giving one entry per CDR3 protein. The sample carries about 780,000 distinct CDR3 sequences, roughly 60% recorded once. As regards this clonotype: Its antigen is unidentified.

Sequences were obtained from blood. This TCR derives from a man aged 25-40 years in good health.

CDR3 residues: CATSRDGQGYERYF. Here the CDR3 DNA reads TGTGCCACCAGCAGAGACGGACAGGGGTACGAGCGGTACTTC. The V call is TRBV15, the J call TRBJ2-5; 9 bases match TRBD1. CDR3 length equals 14 residues. Germline assignment: CDR1 LNHNV and CDR2 YYDKDF (reference sequence). J gave up 13 bases and V 0 bases, and 9 bases lay outside the gene matches. Full variable domain (remainder filled in from reference TRBV15 and TRBJ2-5): DAMVIQNPRYQVTQFGKPVTLSCSQTLNHNVMYWYQQKSSQAPKLLFHYYDKDFNNEADTPDNFQSRRPNTSFCFLDIRSPGLGDTAMYLCATSRDGQGYERYFGPGTRLLVL.